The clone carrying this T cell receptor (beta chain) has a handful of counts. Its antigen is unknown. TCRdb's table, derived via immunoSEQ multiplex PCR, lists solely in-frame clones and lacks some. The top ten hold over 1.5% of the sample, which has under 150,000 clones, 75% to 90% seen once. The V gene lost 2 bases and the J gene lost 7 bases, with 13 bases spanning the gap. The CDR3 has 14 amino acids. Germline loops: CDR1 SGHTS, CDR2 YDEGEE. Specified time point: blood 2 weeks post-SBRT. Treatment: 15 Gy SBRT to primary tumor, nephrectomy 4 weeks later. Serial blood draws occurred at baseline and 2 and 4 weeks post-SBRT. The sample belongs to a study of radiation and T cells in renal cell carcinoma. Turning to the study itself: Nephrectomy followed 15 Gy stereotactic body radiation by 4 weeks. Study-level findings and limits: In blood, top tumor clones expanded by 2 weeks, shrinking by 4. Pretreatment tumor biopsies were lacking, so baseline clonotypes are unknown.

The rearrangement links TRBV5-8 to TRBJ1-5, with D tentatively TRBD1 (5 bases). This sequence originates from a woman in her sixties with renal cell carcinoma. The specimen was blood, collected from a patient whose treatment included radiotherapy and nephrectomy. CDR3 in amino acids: CASSFSGRGQPQHF. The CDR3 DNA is TGTGCCAGCAGCTTCTCAGGACGGGGGCAGCCCCAGCATTTT.